This T cell receptor (beta chain) was recovered during a study of T cells in Graves' hyperthyroidism and ophthalmopathy. Study results and caveats: Ophthalmopathy onset followed model prediction by a median approximately 5.9 months. A 13 V-J signature model discriminated ophthalmopathy versus stable hyperthyroidism. Among clonotypes expanded in thyroid above 0.001, most were also found in blood.

There were TCR beta CDR3 regions amplified from RNA transcripts. HTBI primers were the set used in a first-round RT-PCR of the TCR CDR3. Using its own MiXCR run on the multiplex PCR reads, TCRdb lists one record per CDR3 protein. The table records 500,000 to 750,000 distinct CDR3 sequences, about 45% of them present only once. V was trimmed by 0 bases and J by 8 bases, leaving 9 bases between them. Per the germline V gene, CDR1 is SGHNT and CDR2 is YYREEE (reference sequence). The CDR3 runs 13 residues. This clonotype was observed at least ten times. Its antigen is not identified. The rearrangement links TRBV5-4 to TRBJ1-3, with a tentative D call TRBD1 (5 bases). The specimen was peripheral blood or thyroid tissue (not recorded which). The sequence derives from a woman aged 18-35 years with Graves' hyperthyroidism. In DNA form, the CDR3 reads TGTGCCAGCAGCTTGGGGGACCAGGACACCATATATTTT. It specifies CASSLGDQDTIYF.